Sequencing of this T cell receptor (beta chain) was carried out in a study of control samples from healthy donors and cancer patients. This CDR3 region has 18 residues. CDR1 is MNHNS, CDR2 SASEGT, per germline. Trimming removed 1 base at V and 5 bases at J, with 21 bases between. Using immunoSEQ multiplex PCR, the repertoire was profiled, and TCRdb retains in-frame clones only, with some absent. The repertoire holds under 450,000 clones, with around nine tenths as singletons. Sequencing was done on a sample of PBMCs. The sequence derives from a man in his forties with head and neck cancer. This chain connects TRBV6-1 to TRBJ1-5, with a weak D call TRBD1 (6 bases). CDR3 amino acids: CASSEVSVWTANYQPQHF. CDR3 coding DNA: TGTGCCAGCAGTGAAGTAAGTGTTTGGACAGCGAACTATCAGCCCCAGCATTTT.